The 16 T cell receptor beta chains in this list originate from one sample, sequenced in a study of cytomegalovirus exposure and HLA in healthy donors (dated by TCRdb to 2016 to 2017). Libraries were constructed by the immunoSEQ multiplex PCR assay. Imported from immuneACCESS, the table was reduced by TCRdb to in-frame sequences with V and J called. These copies leave out some clones; in studies compared against another copy, an unresolved V gene accounts for under half, and the cause of the remainder is not known. Across this sample there are under 300,000 clones, with about 90% seen only once. Under 0.45% of the sample is taken by the ten largest. Input material: PBMCs. These receptors originate from a woman aged 18-35 years in good health and CMV-seronegative.

V usage is TRBV11-2 and J usage is TRBJ2-1, with D maybe TRBD2 (5 bases). V dropped 3 bases and J dropped 4 bases, with 7 bases sitting between them. The CDR3 has 13 residues. Germline-derived CDR1 and CDR2 are SGHAT and FQNNGV. CDR3 sequence: CASSLREYNEQFF. In DNA, the CDR3 is TGTGCCAGCAGCTTGAGGGAATACAATGAGCAGTTCTTC.

This clone was recorded only once. The same CDR3 arises from other DNA sequences in this sample as well. J is TRBJ2-2 and V is TRBV29-1; 7 bases align to TRBD2. Germline V lookup: CDR1 SQVTM, CDR2 ANQGSEA. J gave up 6 bases and V 6 bases, and 7 bases lay outside the gene matches. This CDR3 region has 13 residues. The CDR3 sequence is CSVAASGAGELFF. The CDR3, as DNA: TGCAGCGTGGCGGCTAGCGGCGCCGGGGAGCTGTTTTTT.

The V gene is TRBV29-1, the J gene TRBJ1-2; 10 nucleotides line up with TRBD1. Germline CDR1 reads SQVTM; CDR2 reads ANQGSEA. V was clipped by 6 bases and J by 4 bases; unmatched bases: 5. The CDR3 length is 13 residues. The CDR3 here is CSVGQGLGYGYTF. In nucleotides, the CDR3 is TGCAGCGTGGGACAGGGGCTTGGCTATGGCTACACCTTC.

The chain employs TRBV6-5 and TRBJ1-5, with D maybe TRBD1 (5 bases). Germline CDR1 MNHEY, CDR2 SVGAGI. The ends were cut back, 8 bases at V and 3 bases at J, with 11 bases in the middle. This CDR3 is 13 amino acids long. CDR3 residues: CASQLGLNQPQHF. In DNA form, the CDR3 reads TGTGCCAGCCAGCTGGGGCTCAATCAGCCCCAGCATTTT.

This clone was seen once. The chain has TRBV5-4 and TRBJ1-4; TRBD1 might be the D (6 bases). Germline CDR1 SGHNT, CDR2 YYREEE (reference sequence). V dropped 2 bases and J dropped 8 bases, with 16 bases sitting between them. This CDR3 is built from 15 residues. CDR3 amino acids: CASSFLGAQREKLFF. The CDR3 nucleotides are TGTGCCAGCAGCTTTTTGGGGGCACAAAGGGAAAAACTGTTTTTT.

This chain connects TRBV15 to TRBJ2-7; 9 positions agree with TRBD2. CDR1 is LNHNV and CDR2 is YYDKDF in the germline V gene (reference sequence). After removal of 1 base from V and 5 bases from J, the junction contained 3 bases not matched to a gene. The CDR3 sequence is 14 residues long. CDR3 loop: CATSRGGTSHEQYV. In nucleotides, the CDR3 is TGTGCCACCAGCAGAGGCGGGACTAGCCACGAGCAGTACGTC.

The chain combines TRBV27 with TRBJ1-5; 7 bases line up with TRBD1. CDR3 length: 12 residues. CDR1 and CDR2 from the germline V gene are MNHEY and SMNVEV (reference sequence). V lost 7 bases, J lost 6 bases, and 3 bases stayed unmatched. CDR3 DNA sequence: TGTGCCAGCACGTCAGGGGGTCAGCCCCAGCATTTT. It is translated as CASTSGGQPQHF.

The chain links TRBV28 to TRBJ1-3, with D hard to call. Germline values: CDR1 MDHEN, CDR2 SYDVKM. Trimming left V 6 bases short and J 1 base short, with 13 bases between. The CDR3 has 15 amino acids. DNA of the CDR3: TGTGCCAGCAGCCCTTGGGCCGTATCTGGAAACACCATATATTTT. It codes for CASSPWAVSGNTIYF.

The chain combines TRBV28 with TRBJ1-5; perhaps TRBD1 as D (5 bases). Germline V lookup: CDR1 MDHEN, CDR2 SYDVKM. Deletions cut 6 bases from V and 1 base from J, with 10 bases between. This CDR3 comprises 14 residues. The CDR3 is CASRTEGSNQPQHF. The CDR3, as DNA: TGTGCCAGCAGAACGGAGGGGAGCAATCAGCCCCAGCATTTT. Filled out from reference TRBV28 and TRBJ1-5, the complete variable domain reads DVKVTQSSRYLVKRTGEKVFLECVQDMDHENMFWYRQDPGLGLRLIYFSYDVKMKEKGDIPEGYSVSREKKERFSLILESASTNQTSMYLCASRTEGSNQPQHFGDGTRLSIL.

This clone was detected a few times. This rearrangement joins TRBV19 to TRBJ2-2; no firm D call. V shed 3 bases and J shed 4 bases, with 12 bases lying between them. CDR3 length: 15 residues. Germline V gene data show CDR1 as LNHDA and CDR2 as SQIVND (reference sequence). CDR3 nucleotide sequence: TGTGCCAGTAGTATCGGTCCTACGGTCACCGGGGAGCTGTTTTTT. Its protein product is CASSIGPTVTGELFF.

The chain has TRBV19 and TRBJ2-5; 7 bases align to TRBD1. The CDR3 loop spans 14 amino acids. The J segment lost 1 base and the V segment lost 5 bases, leaving 4 bases of the junction unmatched. CDR1 is LNHDA, CDR2 SQIVND, per germline (reference sequence). For the CDR3, the DNA is TGTGCCAGTAGTCAGGGACAGCTCCAAGAGACCCAGTACTTC. This codes for CASSQGQLQETQYF. Variable domain in full (rest from reference TRBV19 and TRBJ2-5): DGGITQSPKYLFRKEGQNVTLSCEQNLNHDAMYWYRQDPGQGLRLIYYSQIVNDFQKGDIAEGYSVSREKKESFPLTVTSAQKNPTAFYLCASSQGQLQETQYFGPGTRLLVL.

The chain combines TRBV27 with TRBJ1-2, with D perhaps TRBD1 (5 bases). Germline V gene sequence: CDR1 MNHEY, CDR2 SMNVEV (reference sequence). Trimming stripped 6 bases from V and 4 bases from J, with 9 bases between. CDR3 length: 12 amino acids. CDR3 bases: TGTGCCAGCAGCGGGGGAGGCTATGGCTACACCTTC. Encoded protein: CASSGGGYGYTF.

The V and J genes are TRBV7-2 and TRBJ2-3, with D possibly being TRBD2 (5 bases). This CDR3 contains 16 residues. The ends were cut back, 1 base at V and 0 bases at J, with 11 bases in the middle. The germline V gene encodes CDR1 SGHTA and CDR2 FQGNSA. CDR3 nucleotide sequence: TGTGCCAGCAGCTTAGTGGAGGCCCTAAGCACAGATACGCAGTATTTT. Its translation: CASSLVEALSTDTQYF.

This clone came up once. This sequence joins TRBV2 and TRBJ2-7; 12 bases match TRBD2. The CDR3 is made up of 14 amino acids. Germline CDR1 and CDR2: SNHLY and FYNNEI. Trimming at V came to 5 bases and at J to 5 bases, leaving 4 bases not matched to a gene. CDR3 in amino acids: CASSRTSGANEQYF. CDR3 bases: TGTGCCAGCAGTCGGACTAGCGGGGCGAACGAGCAGTACTTC.

The gene calls are TRBV9 and TRBJ1-2, with 8 positions matching TRBD1. Germline V lookup: CDR1 SGDLS, CDR2 YYNGEE. J gave up 2 bases and V 8 bases, and 5 bases lay outside the gene matches. CDR3 length equals 13 residues. The CDR3 sequence is CASTRDRNYGYTF. CDR3 bases: TGTGCCAGTACACGGGACAGGAACTATGGCTACACCTTC.

The chain combines TRBV19 with TRBJ2-1; 7 nucleotides match TRBD1. V was pared by 1 base and J by 5 bases, with 5 bases of the junction left unmatched. Per the germline V gene, CDR1 is LNHDA and CDR2 is SQIVND (reference sequence). The CDR3 loop spans 15 amino acids. The CDR3 reads CASSIGSGGNNEQFF. DNA of the CDR3: TGTGCCAGTAGTATAGGCTCAGGGGGAAACAATGAGCAGTTCTTC.